Following are 13 T cell receptor beta chains from one sample sequenced in a study of T cells after posttransplantation cyclophosphamide. Profiling relied on immunoSEQ multiplex PCR, and the TCRdb table lists in-frame clones only, not all of them. The table lists over 20,000 clones, around 85% of them singletons. Treatment was busulfan-fludarabine conditioning, a marrow graft, and cyclophosphamide on days +3 and +4. Sequencing used PBMCs, obtained after allogeneic stem cell transplant with posttransplant cyclophosphamide. All receptors come from a female patient between 25 and 45 years old who received an allogeneic stem cell transplant from an unrelated donor, was CMV-positive, and had no GVHD. A share of the T cells may be of graft donor origin.

The J gene is TRBJ1-5, the V gene TRBV23-1; D not certain. TRBV23-1 is an open reading frame, and its role is uncertain. Trimming took off 0 bases at V and 4 bases at J, with 19 bases between the two ends. The CDR3 extends over 18 amino acids. The CDR3 coding sequence is TGCGCCAGCAGTCAATCGAACCCTACGTCGAGGAGGAATCAGCCCCAGCATTTT. It yields the protein CASSQSNPTSRRNQPQHF.

The DNA for the CDR3 is TGCGCCAGCAGCTTGCCTCGGGGCGGGGGCCACGACGAGCAGTACTTC. This gives the protein CASSLPRGGGHDEQYF. The chain has TRBV5-1 and TRBJ2-7; a weak D match, TRBD2 (7 bases). V dropped 1 base and J dropped 5 bases, with 19 bases sitting between them. Germline CDR1 reads SGHRS; CDR2 reads YFSETQ. This CDR3 spans 16 amino acids. The variable domain in full, with the rest retrieved from reference TRBV5-1 and TRBJ2-7, is KAGVTQTPRYLIKTRGQQVTLSCSPISGHRSVSWYQQTPGQGLQFLFEYFSETQRNKGNFPGRFSGRQFSNSRSEMNVSTLELGDSALYLCASSLPRGGGHDEQYFGPGTRLTVT.

The V and J genes are TRBV7-6 and TRBJ1-1; 11 nucleotides line up with TRBD1. This CDR3 has 15 residues. Trimming took 5 bases from V and 5 from J; bases not matched to a gene: 7. Germline V CDR1 and CDR2: SGHVS, FNYEAQ. CDR3 sequence reads: CASSGTGTGGTEAFF. For the CDR3, the DNA is TGTGCCAGCAGCGGTACCGGGACAGGGGGAACTGAAGCTTTCTTT.

In this sample, this clone turned up a few times. V is TRBV27 and J is TRBJ1-2; D perhaps matches TRBD1 (6 bases). The ends were cut back, 4 bases at V and 0 bases at J, with 12 bases in the middle. CDR3 length: 15 amino acids. CDR1 is MNHEY and CDR2 is SMNVEV in the germline V gene (reference sequence). The CDR3 protein is CASSSRDTANYGYTF. The DNA of the CDR3 is TGTGCCAGCAGTTCCCGGGACACCGCTAACTATGGCTACACCTTC.

The chain combines TRBV6-5 with TRBJ2-1, with TRBD2 matching 7 bases. Trimming at V came to 0 bases and at J to 9 bases, leaving 2 bases not matched to a gene. The germline CDR1 and CDR2 sequences are MNHEY and SVGAGI. This CDR3 region has 13 residues. CDR3 sequence: CASSYSPSGEQFF. CDR3 DNA sequence: TGTGCCAGCAGTTACTCACCTAGCGGTGAGCAGTTCTTC.

The rearrangement joins TRBV7-2 to TRBJ2-5; D possibly corresponds to TRBD2 (6 bases). V lost 2 bases and J lost 2, with 9 bases in between. CDR3 length equals 14 residues. CDR1 is SGHTA, CDR2 FQGNSA, per germline. The CDR3 here is CASSLRGTQETQYF. DNA of the CDR3: TGTGCCAGCAGCTTACGGGGGACGCAAGAGACCCAGTACTTC.

The J gene is TRBJ2-3, the V gene TRBV28, with D unresolved. Deletions cut 1 base from V and 11 bases from J, with 16 bases between. This CDR3 comprises 14 residues. Germline V gene data show CDR1 as MDHEN and CDR2 as SYDVKM. The CDR3 bases are TGTGCCAGCAGTTTATCCCCCGGCGGCAGCCGGCAGTATTTT. Its protein is CASSLSPGGSRQYF.

This chain joins TRBV9 and TRBJ2-5; 12 bases are a match to TRBD2. V gave up 0 bases and J gave up 5 bases; unmatched junction bases: 11. Germline values: CDR1 SGDLS, CDR2 YYNGEE. This CDR3 region has 18 residues. In nucleotides, the CDR3 is TGTGCCAGCAGCGTAGGGTTAGCTAGCGGGGGGGCCTGGGAGACCCAGTACTTC. Its translation is CASSVGLASGGAWETQYF. Combining the CDR3 with reference TRBV9 and TRBJ2-5 gives the whole variable domain DSGVTQTPKHLITATGQRVTLRCSPRSGDLSVYWYQQSLDQGLQFLIQYYNGEERAKGNILERFSAQQFPDLHSELNLSSLELGDSALYFCASSVGLASGGAWETQYFGPGTRLLVL.

In DNA form, the CDR3 reads TGCAGCGTTGAGCCGGGAAATGGGGCCAACGTCCTGACTTTC. It encodes CSVEPGNGANVLTF. The V and J genes are TRBV29-1 and TRBJ2-6; the D gene is possibly TRBD2 (5 bases). V lost 3 bases, J lost 3 bases, and 9 bases lay in between. Germline lookup yields CDR1 SQVTM and CDR2 ANQGSEA. The CDR3 has 14 amino acids.

This chain links TRBV6-5 with TRBJ1-5; a weak D match, TRBD1 (5 bases). This CDR3 has 14 amino acids. Germline CDR1 and CDR2: MNHEY and SVGAGI. V dropped 5 bases and J dropped 5 bases, with 13 bases sitting between them. The CDR3 DNA is TGTGCCAGCAGTGAAAGCAGGGAACATCAGCCCCAGCATTTT. Encoded protein: CASSESREHQPQHF.

The chain recombines TRBV7-6 with TRBJ2-1, with TRBD2 matching over 8 bases. Germline loops: CDR1 SGHVS, CDR2 FNYEAQ. V was clipped by 1 base and J by 0 bases; unmatched bases: 8. The CDR3 is 18 residues long. The CDR3 DNA follows: TGTGCCAGCAGCTTAGGACCCACTAGCGGCAACTCCTACAATGAGCAGTTCTTC. Its protein is CASSLGPTSGNSYNEQFF.

This chain uses TRBV10-3 with TRBJ2-7; 8 nucleotides line up with TRBD1. This CDR3 contains 12 residues. V gave up 6 bases and J gave up 5 bases; unmatched junction bases: 3. The V gene's germline CDR1 is ENHRY and CDR2 SYGVKD. CDR3 DNA sequence: TGTGCCATCAGACCAGGGGGCGACGAGCAGTACTTC. This sequence encodes CAIRPGGDEQYF.

CDR3 loop: CASSTGGGDLSGYGYTF. CDR3 bases: TGCGCCAGCAGCACGGGAGGCGGGGACCTTAGTGGCTATGGCTACACCTTC. The rearrangement links TRBV5-1 to TRBJ1-2; possible D gene TRBD1, 5 bases. The CDR3 spans 17 residues. Trimming pared 4 bases from V and 4 bases from J, leaving 23 bases between. Germline V CDR1 and CDR2: SGHRS, YFSETQ.